Shown below are 22 T cell receptor beta chains from a single sample sequenced in a study of Ad26.COV2.S vaccination and SARS-CoV-2 variants. Treatment reported: about 20 received Ad26.COV2.S at low or high dose, single or two shots; about 5 received placebo; per-sample allocation not given. After the first vaccine or placebo injection, samples were drawn on day 63. Produced via immunoSEQ multiplex PCR; TCRdb's table is partial and in-frame only. The sample holds around 300,000 clones, 75% to 90% seen once. Sample: peripheral blood, taken in a trial of Ad26.COV2.S vaccine versus placebo. Receptors originate from a person between 18 and 65 years old who received the Ad26.COV2.S COVID-19 vaccine or a placebo.

This chain uses TRBV5-1 with TRBJ2-5; D is possibly TRBD1 (5 bases). CDR3 length: 14 amino acids. V was shortened by 4 bases and J by 5 bases, with 15 bases between the two germline ends. Germline CDR1 reads SGHRS; CDR2 reads YFSETQ. CDR3 sequence reads: CASSPLGVGETQYF. In DNA form, the CDR3 reads TGCGCCAGCAGCCCGCTAGGGGTGGGGGAGACCCAGTACTTC. The full variable domain, completed using reference TRBV5-1 and TRBJ2-5, is KAGVTQTPRYLIKTRGQQVTLSCSPISGHRSVSWYQQTPGQGLQFLFEYFSETQRNKGNFPGRFSGRQFSNSRSEMNVSTLELGDSALYLCASSPLGVGETQYFGPGTRLLVL.

The chain has TRBV19 and TRBJ1-4; tentative D call: TRBD1 (5 bases). V dropped 6 bases and J dropped 5 bases, with 16 bases sitting between them. The CDR3 loop spans 15 amino acids. Germline values: CDR1 LNHDA, CDR2 SQIVND (reference sequence). CDR3 sequence reads: CASSPQGGGNEKLFF. Here the CDR3 DNA reads TGTGCCAGTAGCCCTCAGGGAGGTGGAAATGAAAAACTGTTTTTT.

The chain combines TRBV20-1 with TRBJ1-1; D ambiguous. The V and J ends lost 3 bases and 1 base respectively, with 9 bases between them. Germline assignment: CDR1 DFQATT and CDR2 SNEGSKA (reference sequence). CDR3 length: 13 amino acids. The CDR3 DNA follows: TGCAGTGCTAGTCGGACCACGAACACTGAAGCTTTCTTT. Translated: CSASRTTNTEAFF.

The chain recombines TRBV4-2 with TRBJ1-1, with a weak D call TRBD1 (5 bases). Germline assignment: CDR1 LGHNA and CDR2 YNFKEQ. Trimming took 0 bases from V and 6 from J, leaving 14 bases between them. The CDR3 extends over 15 amino acids. Here the CDR3 reads CASSQDPGTLPEAFF. As DNA, the CDR3 is TGTGCCAGCAGCCAAGACCCCGGGACGCTCCCTGAAGCTTTCTTT.

In its sample, this clone was seen a few times. The gene calls are TRBV19 and TRBJ1-1, with D maybe TRBD1 (5 bases). Germline V gene lookup returns CDR1 LNHDA and CDR2 SQIVND (reference sequence). The V end lost 8 bases, the J end lost 6 bases, and 19 bases lay between the germline ends. This CDR3 contains 14 residues. The CDR3 DNA follows: TGTGCCAGTGGAGGGGTTAGGGTGAGGTCTGAAGCTTTCTTT. Amino acids: CASGGVRVRSEAFF.

The chain carries TRBV6-4 and TRBJ2-3, with unresolved D. Germline V gene sequence: CDR1 MRHNA, CDR2 SNTAGT. The CDR3 totals 13 residues. Trimming left V 4 bases short and J 3 bases short, with 8 bases between. CDR3 coding DNA: TGTGCCAGCAGTGTCGAGAGAACAGATACGCAGTATTTT. It yields the protein CASSVERTDTQYF.

This chain joins TRBV4-1 and TRBJ2-5; D is ambiguous. Germline V gene sequence: CDR1 MGHRA, CDR2 YSYEKL. There are 14 residues in the CDR3. The V end was cut by 1 base, the J end by 0 bases, with 6 bases between. The CDR3 nucleotides are TGCGCCAGCAGCCAAGTCCAGTACCAAGAGACCCAGTACTTC. Translating gives CASSQVQYQETQYF.

CDR3 loop: CASSLGGGPRAGELFF. The CDR3 DNA follows: TGCGCCAGCAGCTTAGGCGGCGGACCACGAGCCGGGGAGCTGTTTTTT. The chain carries TRBV5-1 and TRBJ2-2; D gene uncertain. Germline V gene lookup returns CDR1 SGHRS and CDR2 YFSETQ. CDR3 size: 16 residues. Trimming removed 2 bases from V and 6 bases from J, with 17 bases in between.

V is TRBV6-2 or TRBV6-3 and J is TRBJ2-4; perhaps D is TRBD1 or TRBD2 (6 bases each). V was clipped by 2 bases and J by 8 bases, with 19 bases between them. In germline, CDR1 is MNHEY, CDR2 SVGEGT. The CDR3 is 16 residues long. CDR3 residues: CASSYGGLGGRDIQYF. The CDR3, as DNA: TGTGCCAGCAGTTACGGGGGGCTGGGTGGTAGAGACATTCAGTACTTC.

The rearrangement uses TRBV5-4 and TRBJ2-1; no clear D gene. The CDR3 consists of 14 residues. The V and J ends lost 2 bases and 0 bases respectively, with 6 bases between them. From germline, CDR1 is SGHNT and CDR2 YYREEE (reference sequence). CDR3 sequence (DNA): TGTGCCAGCAGCTTTGCAGTCTCCTACAATGAGCAGTTCTTC. Translating gives CASSFAVSYNEQFF.

This chain uses TRBV6-5 with TRBJ2-1; D is uncertain. Germline CDR1 is MNHEY and CDR2 is SVGAGI. CDR3 size: 14 residues. Trimming removed 0 bases from V and 5 bases from J, with 8 bases in between. CDR3 protein: CASSYSRIDNEQFF. The CDR3 DNA is TGTGCCAGCAGTTACTCGAGAATAGACAATGAGCAGTTCTTC.

This clone was picked up one time. The rearrangement links TRBV4-2 to TRBJ1-3; possibly TRBD1 for D (5 bases). This CDR3 spans 17 amino acids. Germline V CDR1 and CDR2: LGHNA, YNFKEQ. V lost 0 bases and J 4 bases, leaving 16 bases between the germline ends. This chain's CDR3 is CASSQDPPGARGNTIYF. DNA for the CDR3: TGTGCCAGCAGCCAAGATCCTCCCGGGGCTAGGGGAAACACCATATATTTT.

The rearrangement links TRBV4-2 to TRBJ2-1; 10 positions match TRBD2. The CDR3 spans 15 residues. Per germline, CDR1 LGHNA and CDR2 YNFKEQ. With 7 bases clipped from V and 3 bases from J, the junction kept 6 bases outside the gene matches. This CDR3 is CASTQERGGYNEQFF. In DNA, the CDR3 is TGTGCCAGCACACAAGAGCGGGGGGGCTACAATGAGCAGTTCTTC.

The chain uses TRBV6-5 and TRBJ1-5; 7 nucleotides match TRBD1. The V segment lost 2 bases and the J segment 3 bases; nucleotides outside the gene matches: 4. The CDR3 loop spans 15 amino acids. Germline lookup yields CDR1 MNHEY and CDR2 SVGAGI. CDR3 region: CASSYGRGVNQPQHF. CDR3 DNA sequence: TGTGCCAGCAGTTACGGCAGGGGGGTCAATCAGCCCCAGCATTTT.

CDR3 DNA sequence: TGCGCCAGCAGCCAAGATCCCACCGGGACTGAAGCTTTCTTT. Amino acid sequence: CASSQDPTGTEAFF. J is TRBJ1-1 and V is TRBV4-3; no clear D gene. Trimming shortened V by 0 bases and J by 5 bases, and 10 bases separated the two germline ends. The germline CDR1 and CDR2 sequences are LGHNA and YSLEER. The CDR3 sequence is 14 residues long.

V and J are TRBV11-2 and TRBJ2-1; D possibly corresponds to TRBD1 (5 bases). Trimming took off 0 bases at V and 4 bases at J, with 10 bases between the two ends. Germline CDR1 and CDR2: SGHAT and FQNNGV. This CDR3 spans 15 amino acids. The CDR3 sequence is CASSLETDRYNEQFF. CDR3 sequence (DNA): TGTGCCAGCAGCTTAGAGACCGACAGATACAATGAGCAGTTCTTC.

This clone was counted a single time. The genes are TRBV7-2 and TRBJ2-3, with D possibly being TRBD2 (7 bases). Germline CDR1 is SGHTA and CDR2 is FQGNSA. This CDR3 comprises 14 residues. Trimming shortened V by 5 bases and J by 7 bases, and 16 bases separated the two germline ends. The CDR3 reads CASSLWEGGNTQYF. CDR3 sequence (DNA): TGTGCCAGCAGCCTATGGGAGGGGGGGAATACGCAGTATTTT. The full variable domain, its missing parts supplied by reference TRBV7-2 and TRBJ2-3, is GAGVSQSPSNKVTEKGKDVELRCDPISGHTALYWYRQSLGQGLEFLIYFQGNSAPDKSGLPSDRFSAERTGGSVSTLTIQRTQQEDSAVYLCASSLWEGGNTQYFGPGTRLTVL.

This chain uses TRBV4-2 with TRBJ2-7; 8 bases line up with TRBD2. There are 16 residues in the CDR3. CDR1 LGHNA and CDR2 YNFKEQ come from the germline V gene. With 4 bases clipped from V and 4 bases from J, the junction kept 12 bases outside the gene matches. The DNA of the CDR3 is TGTGCCAGCAGCCCCCCGGTAGGTAGCGGGATTTACGAGCAGTACTTC. Amino acids: CASSPPVGSGIYEQYF.

This clone was seen a single time. V is TRBV7-9 and J is TRBJ1-1; unclear D gene. This CDR3 region has 16 residues. CDR1 is SEHNR and CDR2 is FQNEAQ in the germline V gene (reference sequence). Deletions cut 4 bases from V and 4 bases from J, with 19 bases between. Here the CDR3 DNA reads TGTGCCAGCAGCTACCCGGAAGGCAGCCGTAGCACTGAAGCTTTCTTT. Translating it yields CASSYPEGSRSTEAFF. Full variable domain (remainder filled in from reference TRBV7-9 and TRBJ1-1): DTGVSQNPRHKITKRGQNVTFRCDPISEHNRLYWYRQTLGQGPEFLTYFQNEAQLEKSRLLSDRFSAERPKGSFSTLEIQRTEQGDSAMYLCASSYPEGSRSTEAFFGQGTRLTVV.

The V call is TRBV7-6, the J call TRBJ2-1, with 8 bases aligning to TRBD2. V gave up 8 bases and J gave up 6 bases; unmatched junction bases: 0. The CDR3 extends over 11 amino acids. The germline V gene encodes CDR1 SGHVS and CDR2 FNYEAQ. As DNA, the CDR3 is TGTGCCAGCCGGGGGGGCAATGAGCAGTTCTTC. It is translated as CASRGGNEQFF.

This sequence joins TRBV28 and TRBJ2-5; 9 bases are shared with TRBD2. The junction had 11 bases not matched to a gene; V was cut back by 5 bases and J by 4 bases. The CDR3 totals 16 residues. CDR1 is MDHEN, CDR2 SYDVKM, per germline. The CDR3: CASSPQGAGGRETQYF. The DNA for the CDR3 is TGTGCCAGCAGTCCCCAGGGCGCGGGGGGGCGAGAGACCCAGTACTTC.

J is TRBJ2-2 and V is TRBV6-6; 10 nucleotides match TRBD1. The V gene end was trimmed by 5 bases and the J gene end by 3 bases; junction bases not matched to a gene: 6. Germline CDR1 MNHNY, CDR2 SVGAGI (reference sequence). The CDR3 is 16 amino acids. In DNA, the CDR3 is TGTGCCAGCAGTCAGCTCGACAGGGGGCACACCGGGGAGCTGTTTTTT. Amino acids: CASSQLDRGHTGELFF.